This T cell receptor (beta chain) was captured in a study of blood T cell repertoires in COVID-19. Across the study: Italy, Spain and the United States were the sources of the convalescent and acute COVID-19 samples.

Assay: immunoSEQ multiplex PCR; the TCRdb copy retains only in-frame clones and omits some. This sample has 400,000 to 500,000 clones, with around nine tenths found just once. V dropped 8 bases and J dropped 7 bases, with 26 bases sitting between them. This CDR3 spans 15 amino acids. The germline V gene has CDR1 GTSNPN and CDR2 SVGIG (reference sequence). Participants were aged about 18 to 100 years from roughly 26 US areas. This TCR derives from a woman between 18 and 29 years old who had been exposed to COVID-19. The sequencing input was PBMCs or T cells enriched from blood (not recorded which). This chain joins TRBV30 and TRBJ1-2; D possibly corresponds to TRBD1 (5 bases). The CDR3 loop reads CASTRGSQRLGGYTF. CDR3 coding DNA: TGTGCCAGCACGCGGGGCAGCCAAAGGCTCGGTGGCTACACCTTC.